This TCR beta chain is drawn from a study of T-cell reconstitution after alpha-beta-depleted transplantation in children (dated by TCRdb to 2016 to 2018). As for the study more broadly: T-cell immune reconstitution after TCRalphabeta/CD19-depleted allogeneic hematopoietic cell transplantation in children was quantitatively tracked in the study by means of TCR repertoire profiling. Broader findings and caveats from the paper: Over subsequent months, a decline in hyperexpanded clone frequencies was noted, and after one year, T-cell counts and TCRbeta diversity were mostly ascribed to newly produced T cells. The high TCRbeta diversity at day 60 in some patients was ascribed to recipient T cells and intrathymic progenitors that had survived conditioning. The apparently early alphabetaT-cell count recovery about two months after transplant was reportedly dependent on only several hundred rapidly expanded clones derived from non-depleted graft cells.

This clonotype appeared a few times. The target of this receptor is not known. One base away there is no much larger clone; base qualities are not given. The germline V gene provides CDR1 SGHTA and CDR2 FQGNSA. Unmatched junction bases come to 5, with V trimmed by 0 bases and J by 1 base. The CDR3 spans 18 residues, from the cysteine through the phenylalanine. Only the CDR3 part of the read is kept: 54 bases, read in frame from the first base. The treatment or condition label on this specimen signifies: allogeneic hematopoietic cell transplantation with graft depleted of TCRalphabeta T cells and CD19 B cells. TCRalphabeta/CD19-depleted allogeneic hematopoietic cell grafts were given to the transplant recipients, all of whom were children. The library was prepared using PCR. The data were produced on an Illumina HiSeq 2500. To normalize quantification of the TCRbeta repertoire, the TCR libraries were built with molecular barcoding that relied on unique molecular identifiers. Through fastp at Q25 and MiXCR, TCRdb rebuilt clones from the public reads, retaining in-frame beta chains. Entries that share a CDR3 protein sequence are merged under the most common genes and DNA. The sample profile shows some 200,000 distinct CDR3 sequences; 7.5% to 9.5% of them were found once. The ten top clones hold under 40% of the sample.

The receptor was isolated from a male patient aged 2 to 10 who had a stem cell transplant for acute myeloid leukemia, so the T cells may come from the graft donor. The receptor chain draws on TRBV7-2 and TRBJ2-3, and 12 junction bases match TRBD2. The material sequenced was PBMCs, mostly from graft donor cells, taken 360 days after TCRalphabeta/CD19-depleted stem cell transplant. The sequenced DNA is TGTGCCAGCAGCTTAGCGGGGCCTAGCGGGAGGGGCACAGATACGCAGTATTTT. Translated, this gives CASSLAGPSGRGTDTQYF.